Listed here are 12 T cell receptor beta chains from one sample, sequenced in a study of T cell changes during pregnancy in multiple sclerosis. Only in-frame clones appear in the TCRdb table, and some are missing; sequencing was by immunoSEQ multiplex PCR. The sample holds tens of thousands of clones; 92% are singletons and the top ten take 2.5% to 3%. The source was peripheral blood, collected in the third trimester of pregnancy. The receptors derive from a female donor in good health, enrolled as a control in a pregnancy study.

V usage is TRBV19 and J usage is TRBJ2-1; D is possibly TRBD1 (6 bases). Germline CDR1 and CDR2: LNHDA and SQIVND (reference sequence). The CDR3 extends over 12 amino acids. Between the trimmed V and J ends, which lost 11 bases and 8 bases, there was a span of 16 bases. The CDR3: CAPGRGSYEQFF. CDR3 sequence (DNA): TGTGCCCCAGGCAGGGGATCCTATGAGCAGTTCTTC.

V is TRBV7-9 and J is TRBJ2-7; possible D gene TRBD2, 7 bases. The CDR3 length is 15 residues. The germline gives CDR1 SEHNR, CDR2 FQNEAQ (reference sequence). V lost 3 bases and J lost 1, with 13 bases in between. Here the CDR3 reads CASSFEGGGSYEQYF. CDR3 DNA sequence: TGTGCCAGCAGCTTTGAGGGAGGGGGATCCTACGAGCAGTACTTC.

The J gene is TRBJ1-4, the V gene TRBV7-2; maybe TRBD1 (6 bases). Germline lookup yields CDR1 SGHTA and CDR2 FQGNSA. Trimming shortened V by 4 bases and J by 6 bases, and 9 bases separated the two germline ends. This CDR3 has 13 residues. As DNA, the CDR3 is TGTGCCAGCAGCTCCGGACAGTATGAAAAACTGTTTTTT. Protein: CASSSGQYEKLFF.

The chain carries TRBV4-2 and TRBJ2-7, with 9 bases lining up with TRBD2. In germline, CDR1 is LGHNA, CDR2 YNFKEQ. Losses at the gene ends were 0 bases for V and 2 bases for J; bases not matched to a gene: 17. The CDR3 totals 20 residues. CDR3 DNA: TGTGCCAGCAGCCAAGATTCATTCTCGAGTAGCGGGGGTTCTCCCTACGAGCAGTACTTC. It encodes CASSQDSFSSSGGSPYEQYF.

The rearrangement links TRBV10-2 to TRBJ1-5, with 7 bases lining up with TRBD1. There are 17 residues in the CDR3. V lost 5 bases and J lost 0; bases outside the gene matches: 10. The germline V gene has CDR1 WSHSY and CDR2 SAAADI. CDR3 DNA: TGCGCCAGCAGTCTAGATGAGGGGGCTTATAGCAATCAGCCCCAGCATTTT. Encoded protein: CASSLDEGAYSNQPQHF.

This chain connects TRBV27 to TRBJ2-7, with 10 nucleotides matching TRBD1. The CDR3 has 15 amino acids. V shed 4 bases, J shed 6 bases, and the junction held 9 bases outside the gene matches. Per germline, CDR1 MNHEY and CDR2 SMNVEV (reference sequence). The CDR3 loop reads CASSSPGQGVGEQYF. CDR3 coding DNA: TGTGCCAGCAGTTCCCCTGGACAGGGGGTGGGCGAGCAGTACTTC.

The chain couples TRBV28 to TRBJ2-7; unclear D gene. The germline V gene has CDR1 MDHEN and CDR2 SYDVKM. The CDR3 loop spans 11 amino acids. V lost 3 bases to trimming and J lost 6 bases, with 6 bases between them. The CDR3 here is CASSFTGEQYF. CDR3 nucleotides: TGTGCCAGCAGTTTCACCGGCGAGCAGTACTTC. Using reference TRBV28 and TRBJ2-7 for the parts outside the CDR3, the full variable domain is DVKVTQSSRYLVKRTGEKVFLECVQDMDHENMFWYRQDPGLGLRLIYFSYDVKMKEKGDIPEGYSVSREKKERFSLILESASTNQTSMYLCASSFTGEQYFGPGTRLTVT.

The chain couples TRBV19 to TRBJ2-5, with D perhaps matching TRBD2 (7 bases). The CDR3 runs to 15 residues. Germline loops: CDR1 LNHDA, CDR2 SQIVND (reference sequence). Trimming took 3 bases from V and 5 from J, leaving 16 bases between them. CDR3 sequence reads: CASSIPGGRRETQYF. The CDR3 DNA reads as TGTGCCAGTAGTATCCCGGGGGGCCGCAGGGAGACCCAGTACTTC.

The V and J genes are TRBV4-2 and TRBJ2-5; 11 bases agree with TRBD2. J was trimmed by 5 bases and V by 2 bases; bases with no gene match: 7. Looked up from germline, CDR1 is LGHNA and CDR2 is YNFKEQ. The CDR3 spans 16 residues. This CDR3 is CASSQPHSGGAETQYF. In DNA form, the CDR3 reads TGTGCCAGCAGCCAACCCCATAGCGGGGGGGCGGAGACCCAGTACTTC.

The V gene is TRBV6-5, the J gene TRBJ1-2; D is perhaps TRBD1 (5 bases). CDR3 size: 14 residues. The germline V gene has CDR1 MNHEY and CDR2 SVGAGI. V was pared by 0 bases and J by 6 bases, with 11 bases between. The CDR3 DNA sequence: TGTGCCAGCAGTTACTCACCCAGGGCAGATGGCTACACCTTC. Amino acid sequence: CASSYSPRADGYTF.

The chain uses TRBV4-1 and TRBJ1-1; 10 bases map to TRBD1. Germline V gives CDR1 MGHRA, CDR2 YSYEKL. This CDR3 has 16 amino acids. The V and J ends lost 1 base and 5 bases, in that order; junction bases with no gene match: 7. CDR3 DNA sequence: TGCGCCAGCAGCCAAGCAGAAGGACAGGGGGGAACTGAAGCTTTCTTT. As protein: CASSQAEGQGGTEAFF.

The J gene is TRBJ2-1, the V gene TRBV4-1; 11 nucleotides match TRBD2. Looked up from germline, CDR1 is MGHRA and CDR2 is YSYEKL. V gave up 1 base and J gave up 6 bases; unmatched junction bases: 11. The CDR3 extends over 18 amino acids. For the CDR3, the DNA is TGCGCCAGCAGCCAAGTCGATATGGGGCTAGCGGGAGGCAATGAGCAGTTCTTC. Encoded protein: CASSQVDMGLAGGNEQFF.